The clone carrying this T cell receptor (beta chain) was picked up a small number of times. Its target is unknown. Together with a sample-barcoded 5' primer, a J-beta primer mix was included in a second PCR lasting roughly 6 to 12 cycles. A single record per CDR3 protein comes from TCRdb applying MiXCR to the 5' RACE reads. Of fewer than 1.5 million distinct CDR3 sequences in the sample, 42% were seen once. These data originate in a study of blood T cells in healthy people across ages. Findings of the study overall: For the donors, CMV status was unknown and possibly confounded expanded clonotype changes.

Germline CDR1 and CDR2: ENHRY and SYGVKD. The CDR3 covers 14 residues. Trimming removed 4 bases at V and 0 bases at J, with 9 bases between. The source material was blood. V usage is TRBV10-3 and J usage is TRBJ1-1; D may be TRBD1 (6 bases). This sequence originates from a woman in her late teens or twenties in good health. The chain's CDR3 is CAISVGQLNTEAFF. CDR3 sequence (DNA): TGTGCCATCAGTGTTGGACAGTTGAACACTGAAGCTTTCTTT.